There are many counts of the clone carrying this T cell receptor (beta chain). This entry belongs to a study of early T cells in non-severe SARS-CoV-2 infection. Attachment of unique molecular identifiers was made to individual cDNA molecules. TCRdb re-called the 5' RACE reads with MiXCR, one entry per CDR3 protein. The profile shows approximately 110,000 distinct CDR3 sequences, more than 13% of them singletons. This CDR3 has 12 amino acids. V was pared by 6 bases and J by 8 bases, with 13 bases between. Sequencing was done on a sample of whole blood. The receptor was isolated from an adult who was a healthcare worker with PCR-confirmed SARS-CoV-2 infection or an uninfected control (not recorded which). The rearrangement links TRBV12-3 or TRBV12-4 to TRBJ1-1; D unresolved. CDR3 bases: TGTGCCAGCAGGCTAGGCTCCTCCGAAGCTTTCTTT. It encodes CASRLGSSEAFF.